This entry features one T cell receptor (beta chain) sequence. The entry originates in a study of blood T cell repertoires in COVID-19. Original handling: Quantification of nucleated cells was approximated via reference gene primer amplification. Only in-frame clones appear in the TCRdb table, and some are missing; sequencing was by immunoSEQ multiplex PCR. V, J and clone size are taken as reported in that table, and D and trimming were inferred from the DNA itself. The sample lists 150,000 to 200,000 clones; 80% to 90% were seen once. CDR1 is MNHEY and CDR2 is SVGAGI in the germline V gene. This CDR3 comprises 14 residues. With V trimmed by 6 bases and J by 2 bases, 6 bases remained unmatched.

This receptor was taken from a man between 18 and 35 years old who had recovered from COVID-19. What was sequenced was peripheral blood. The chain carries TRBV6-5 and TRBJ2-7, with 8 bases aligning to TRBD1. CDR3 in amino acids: CASRPPGQAYEQYF. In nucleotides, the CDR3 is TGTGCCAGCAGACCTCCGGGACAGGCCTACGAGCAGTACTTC.